The source of this TCR beta chain is a study of CD8+ T cells in alopecia areata. Peripheral blood and lesional scalp punch biopsies came from alopecia areata patients. Germline CDR1 is SQVTM and CDR2 is ANQGSEA. CDR3 length: 13 amino acids. The J segment lost 10 bases and the V segment lost 5 bases, leaving 10 bases of the junction unmatched. Extraction and reverse transcription of RNA yielded cDNA as the sequencing template. Sequencing was performed with immunoSEQ multiplex PCR; in TCRdb, only in-frame clones are kept and a portion is missing. This table holds about 150,000 clones, 50% to 65% found once.

This receptor was taken from a human donor with alopecia areata. V and J are TRBV29-1 and TRBJ1-2, with 10 bases aligning to TRBD1. Sequencing used CD8+ T cells sorted from blood, obtained at week 0. The CDR3, as DNA: TGCAGCGTTAAAACGCCGGGACAGGGGAACTACACCTTC. Translation gives CSVKTPGQGNYTF. Full variable domain (rest looked up from reference TRBV29-1 and TRBJ1-2): SAVISQKPSRDICQRGTSLTIQCQVDSQVTMMFWYRQQPGQSLTLIATANQGSEATYESGFVIDKFPISRPNLTFSTLTVSNMSPEDSSIYLCSVKTPGQGNYTFGSGTRLTVV.